The present T cell receptor (beta chain) was sequenced within a study of blood T cells in healthy people across ages. There are 14 residues in the CDR3. V was pared by 0 bases and J by 7 bases, with 4 bases of the junction left unmatched. Looked up from germline, CDR1 is SGDLS and CDR2 is YYNGEE. Primers used in a second PCR of roughly 6 to 12 cycles were a sample-barcoded 5' primer and a J-beta primer mix. Using its own MiXCR run on the 5' RACE reads, TCRdb lists one record per CDR3 protein. Of over a million distinct CDR3 sequences listed, approximately 26% were seen once; the top ten hold around 0.75%. Another study also made use of these data, one on T cells of mothers and their children.

V and J are TRBV9 and TRBJ2-4; 7 nucleotides line up with TRBD2. The receptor's source is a girl aged 2-10 years in good health. The sample consisted of blood. CDR3: CASSVGRGENIQYF. The CDR3, as DNA: TGTGCCAGCAGCGTAGGTCGGGGGGAGAACATTCAGTACTTC.